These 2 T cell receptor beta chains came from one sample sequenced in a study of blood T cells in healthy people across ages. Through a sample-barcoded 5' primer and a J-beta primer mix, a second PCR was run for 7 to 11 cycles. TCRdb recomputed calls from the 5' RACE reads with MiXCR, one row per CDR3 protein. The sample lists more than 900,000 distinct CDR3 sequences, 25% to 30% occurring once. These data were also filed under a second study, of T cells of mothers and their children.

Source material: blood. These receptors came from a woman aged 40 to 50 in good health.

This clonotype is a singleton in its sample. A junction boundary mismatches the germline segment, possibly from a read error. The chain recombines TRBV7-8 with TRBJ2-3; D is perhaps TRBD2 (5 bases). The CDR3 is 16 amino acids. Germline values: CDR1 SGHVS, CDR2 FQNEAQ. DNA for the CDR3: TGTGTCAGCAGCTTAGCGCCTGGGCCTTCCACAGATACGCAGTATTTT. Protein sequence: CVSSLAPGPSTDTQYF.

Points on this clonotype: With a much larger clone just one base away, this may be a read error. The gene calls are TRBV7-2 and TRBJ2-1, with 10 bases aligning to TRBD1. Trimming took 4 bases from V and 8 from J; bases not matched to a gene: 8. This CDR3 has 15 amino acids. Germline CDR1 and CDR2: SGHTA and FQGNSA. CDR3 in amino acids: CASSCAGQGTYEQFF. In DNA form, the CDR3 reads TGTGCCAGCAGCTGCGCGGGACAGGGGACCTATGAGCAGTTCTTC.